This T cell receptor beta chain stems from a study of CD8+CD57+ T cells in acquired aplastic anemia. Study summary: Recorded DNA amounts for sorted CD4+ and CD8+ cells had an average of approximately 3 ug.

The sample holds many counts of this clonotype. Its antigen is not identified. Overall study findings and caveats: Patients versus controls showed no significant CD8+ Simpson's diversity difference. There were some 27 CD8+ CDR3 sequences that occurred in both patients and controls.

Germline CDR1 LNHNV, CDR2 YYDKDF (reference sequence). V was shortened by 0 bases and J by 2 bases, with 10 bases between the two germline ends. This CDR3 region has 15 residues. Profiles of TCR beta VDJ and CDR3 were generated from a genomic DNA template. TCRdb fed the reads into MiXCR, producing one record per CDR3 protein. This sample has 150,000 to 200,000 distinct CDR3 sequences, with roughly 45% found just once. Sequencing was performed on sorted CD4+, CD8+, or CD8+CD57+ T cells (not recorded which) from PBMCs. V is TRBV15 and J is TRBJ2-5; possible D gene TRBD2, 6 bases. This clonotype was obtained from a human donor in good health. The CDR3 protein is CATSRDGTLQETQYF. CDR3 bases: TGTGCCACCAGCAGAGACGGGACTTTACAAGAGACCCAGTACTTC.